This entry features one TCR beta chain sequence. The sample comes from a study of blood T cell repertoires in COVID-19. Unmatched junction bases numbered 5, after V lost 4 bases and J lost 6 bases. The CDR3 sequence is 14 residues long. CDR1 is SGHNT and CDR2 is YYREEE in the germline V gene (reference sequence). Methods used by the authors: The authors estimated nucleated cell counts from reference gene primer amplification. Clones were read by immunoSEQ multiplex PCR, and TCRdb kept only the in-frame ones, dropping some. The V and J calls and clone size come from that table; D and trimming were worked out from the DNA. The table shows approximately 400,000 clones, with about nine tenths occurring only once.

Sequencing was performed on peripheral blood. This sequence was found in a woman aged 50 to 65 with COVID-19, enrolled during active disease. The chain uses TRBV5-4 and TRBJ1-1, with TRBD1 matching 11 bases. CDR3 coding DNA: TGTGCCAGCAGCAGGGACAGGGGGGACGCTGAAGCTTTCTTT. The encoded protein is CASSRDRGDAEAFF.